One and the same sample provided the 14 T cell receptor beta chains below, sequenced in a study of response to subunit inactivated influenza vaccine. TCRdb processed the RT-PCR reads anew with MiXCR; each CDR3 protein has one entry. Of about 830,000 distinct CDR3 sequences in the sample, around a sixth are singletons; the top ten hold approximately 10%. This sample comprised PBMCs from blood, obtained roughly 5 days after vaccination. The receptors stem from a man in his fifties or sixties who received an inactivated influenza vaccine.

The chain's CDR3 is CAISESGGTYNEQFF. The CDR3 region has the DNA TGTGCCATCAGTGAGTCGGGGGGAACCTACAATGAGCAGTTCTTC. The rearrangement uses TRBV10-3 and TRBJ2-1; the D gene is possibly TRBD2 (6 bases). Germline loops: CDR1 ENHRY, CDR2 SYGVKD. V lost 0 bases and J lost 2, with 8 bases in between. The CDR3 length is 15 residues.

This clonotype showed up just a few times. The chain carries TRBV20-1 and TRBJ2-7, with D maybe TRBD1 (6 bases). The CDR3 extends over 15 amino acids. Germline CDR1 reads DFQATT; CDR2 reads SNEGSKA (reference sequence). Trimming left V 0 bases short and J 2 bases short, with 14 bases between. The CDR3 region has the DNA TGCAGTGCTAGAGATCTCACAGGGAAAGCCTACGAGCAGTACTTC. It specifies CSARDLTGKAYEQYF.

The chain uses TRBV2 and TRBJ1-1, with D tentatively TRBD1 (6 bases). From germline, CDR1 is SNHLY and CDR2 FYNNEI. The CDR3 covers 13 residues. Deletions cut 5 bases from V and 4 bases from J, with 11 bases between. DNA for the CDR3: TGTGCCAGCAGTATGAGGGGGGGCACTGAAGCTTTCTTT. This sequence encodes CASSMRGGTEAFF.

J is TRBJ2-1 and V is TRBV5-1; 13 positions match TRBD2. V gave up 4 bases and J gave up 8 bases; unmatched junction bases: 3. Germline lookup yields CDR1 SGHRS and CDR2 YFSETQ. The CDR3 length is 14 residues. CDR3 protein: CASSVGLAGHEQFF. The CDR3 DNA is TGCGCCAGCAGCGTGGGACTAGCGGGGCATGAGCAGTTCTTC.

The chain links TRBV6-5 to TRBJ2-2; 12 bases are shared with TRBD2. V shed 3 bases, J shed 4 bases, and the junction held 6 bases outside the gene matches. Germline CDR1 reads MNHEY; CDR2 reads SVGAGI. The CDR3 totals 17 residues. The CDR3 sequence is CASSYRPSGRATGELFF. The CDR3 nucleotides are TGTGCCAGCAGTTATCGCCCTAGCGGGAGGGCCACCGGGGAGCTGTTTTTT.

In its sample, this clonotype was seen a few times. The V and J genes are TRBV20-1 and TRBJ1-5; D not certain. This CDR3 has 15 residues. The V end lost 0 bases, the J end lost 3 bases, and 12 bases lay between the germline ends. CDR1 and CDR2 (germline): DFQATT, SNEGSKA (reference sequence). The CDR3 sequence: CSARDRGFYNQPQHF. CDR3 DNA: TGCAGTGCTAGAGATCGGGGTTTCTACAATCAGCCCCAGCATTTT.

Only a few counts were recorded for this clonotype. CDR3 region: CASTGGTGNTIYF. The CDR3 region has the DNA TGTGCCAGCACAGGGGGAACTGGAAACACCATATATTTT. This chain joins TRBV12-3 or TRBV12-4 and TRBJ1-3; 7 bases fit TRBD1. This CDR3 has 13 residues. V lost 7 bases, J lost 2 bases, and 2 bases stayed unmatched.

V is TRBV5-1 and J is TRBJ2-7, with 10 bases that match TRBD1. Trimming at V came to 0 bases and at J to 4 bases, leaving 7 bases not matched to a gene. Germline CDR1 and CDR2: SGHRS and YFSETQ. The CDR3 runs to 16 residues. The DNA of the CDR3 is TGCGCCAGCAGCTTGGCCGGGACAGGGGTAGGTTACGAGCAGTACTTC. Protein product: CASSLAGTGVGYEQYF.

This clonotype was counted at least ten times. The chain is built from TRBV20-1 and TRBJ2-3, with 8 nucleotides matching TRBD2. The length of the CDR3 is 17 residues. J lost 2 bases, V lost 6 bases, and 16 bases had no gene match. Germline lookup yields CDR1 DFQATT and CDR2 SNEGSKA (reference sequence). CDR3: CSANDYWLAGSTDTQYF. The CDR3 DNA reads as TGCAGTGCCAACGACTATTGGCTAGCGGGCTCCACAGATACGCAGTATTTT.

This clonotype was detected many times. The V gene is TRBV20-1, the J gene TRBJ2-1, with TRBD2 matching over 7 bases. Germline loops: CDR1 DFQATT, CDR2 SNEGSKA (reference sequence). The CDR3 is 14 amino acids. Losses at the gene ends were 5 bases for V and 0 bases for J; bases not matched to a gene: 4. Written as DNA, the CDR3 is TGCAGTGCTCTAGCGGACCCCTCCTACAATGAGCAGTTCTTC. It translates to CSALADPSYNEQFF.

The chain employs TRBV4-3 and TRBJ2-5; possibly TRBD2 for D (6 bases). The germline V gene encodes CDR1 LGHNA and CDR2 YSLEER. V gave up 4 bases and J gave up 5 bases, with 26 bases separating them. CDR3 length equals 18 residues. The CDR3 region is CASSPGWGRVGGTETQYF. The CDR3 nucleotides are TGCGCCAGCAGCCCCGGATGGGGTCGAGTTGGGGGGACGGAGACCCAGTACTTC.

This clonotype was observed at least ten times. CDR3 amino acids: CSAGRTGGTGELFF. CDR3 coding DNA: TGCAGTGCCGGGAGGACGGGCGGGACCGGGGAGCTGTTTTTT. This chain connects TRBV20-1 to TRBJ2-2, with TRBD2 identical over 7 bases. The CDR3 length is 14 residues. Germline V gene lookup returns CDR1 DFQATT and CDR2 SNEGSKA (reference sequence). J was trimmed by 5 bases and V by 6 bases; bases with no gene match: 9.

The chain combines TRBV5-1 with TRBJ1-6, with D perhaps TRBD1 (6 bases). This CDR3 contains 16 residues. Germline CDR1 reads SGHRS; CDR2 reads YFSETQ. V was pared by 1 base and J by 10 bases, with 18 bases between. This chain's CDR3 is CASSLRSGTLESPLHF. The CDR3 DNA reads TGCGCCAGCAGCTTGAGGTCCGGGACATTGGAATCACCCCTCCACTTT.

This clonotype was picked up a small number of times. The chain has TRBV20-1 and TRBJ2-7, with D perhaps matching TRBD1 (6 bases). The V gene lost 0 bases and the J gene lost 1 base, with 19 bases spanning the gap. Per the germline V gene, CDR1 is DFQATT and CDR2 is SNEGSKA (reference sequence). The CDR3 is made up of 17 amino acids. CDR3 bases: TGCAGTGCTAGAGATGTTCGCGGGTCAGGGGCGTCCTACGAGCAGTACTTC. Translated: CSARDVRGSGASYEQYF.